The 19 T cell receptor beta chains reported below all come from one sample, sequenced in a study of blood T cell repertoires in COVID-19. Profiling relied on immunoSEQ multiplex PCR, and the TCRdb table lists in-frame clones only, not all of them. The sample holds fewer than 200,000 clones, about 87% seen once. The sequencing input was peripheral blood. The source of these receptors is a woman in her seventies with COVID-19, enrolled during active disease.

This chain connects TRBV19 to TRBJ2-7; D may be TRBD2 (6 bases). V was shortened by 4 bases and J by 4 bases, with 14 bases between the two germline ends. This CDR3 is built from 14 residues. Germline CDR1 reads LNHDA; CDR2 reads SQIVND (reference sequence). The CDR3 nucleotides are TGTGCCAGTAGTACGGCGGGACTGATATACGAGCAGTACTTC. Its protein is CASSTAGLIYEQYF.

The gene calls are TRBV27 and TRBJ1-2, with 10 bases matching TRBD1. Per germline, CDR1 MNHEY and CDR2 SMNVEV (reference sequence). With V trimmed by 5 bases and J by 6 bases, 9 bases remained unmatched. There are 15 residues in the CDR3. CDR3 nucleotide sequence: TGTGCCAGCAGTAGGACAATGACAGGGGGCGATGGCTACACCTTC. It specifies CASSRTMTGGDGYTF.

The rearrangement uses TRBV14 and TRBJ1-1; D call uncertain. V was trimmed by 1 base and J by 0 bases, leaving 3 bases between them. Germline V CDR1 and CDR2: SGHDN, FVKESK. This CDR3 has 13 amino acids. CDR3 residues: CASSQALNTEAFF. CDR3 in DNA: TGTGCCAGCAGCCAAGCTTTGAACACTGAAGCTTTCTTT.

The chain employs TRBV6-5 and TRBJ1-5; 8 positions match TRBD1. This CDR3 contains 14 residues. The ends lost 7 bases at V and 2 bases at J; junction bases unmatched: 4. Germline CDR1 and CDR2: MNHEY and SVGAGI. The CDR3 loop is CASNLQGGNQPQHF. The CDR3 region has the DNA TGTGCCAGCAATTTACAGGGGGGCAATCAGCCCCAGCATTTT.

The V gene is TRBV7-9, the J gene TRBJ2-3; 7 nucleotides agree with TRBD2. Germline CDR1 reads SEHNR; CDR2 reads FQNEAQ (reference sequence). CDR3 length: 14 residues. Losses at the gene ends were 5 bases for V and 0 bases for J; bases not matched to a gene: 2. CDR3 loop: CASSGSGSTDTQYF. CDR3 nucleotide sequence: TGTGCCAGCAGCGGTAGCGGGAGCACAGATACGCAGTATTTT.

The CDR3 DNA reads TGTGCCAGGCCAACCAGGGGGGCGCGGGAGACCCAGTACTTC. Protein sequence: CARPTRGARETQYF. The rearrangement joins TRBV7-9 to TRBJ2-5; weak D call: TRBD1 (7 bases). This CDR3 spans 14 amino acids. V lost 9 bases and J lost 5, with 19 bases in between. CDR1 and CDR2 (germline): SEHNR, FQNEAQ (reference sequence).

Concerning this clone itself: This specimen includes other DNA sequences encoding the same CDR3. The chain employs TRBV9 and TRBJ1-3; perhaps TRBD1 as D (5 bases). Germline loops: CDR1 SGDLS, CDR2 YYNGEE. V was trimmed by 0 bases and J by 0 bases, leaving 7 bases between them. CDR3 size: 15 residues. CDR3 DNA: TGTGCCAGCAGCGTAGGGGGCGGCTCTGGAAACACCATATATTTT. Protein sequence: CASSVGGGSGNTIYF. Supplemented by reference TRBV9 and TRBJ1-3, the full variable domain reads DSGVTQTPKHLITATGQRVTLRCSPRSGDLSVYWYQQSLDQGLQFLIQYYNGEERAKGNILERFSAQQFPDLHSELNLSSLELGDSALYFCASSVGGGSGNTIYFGEGSWLTVV.

This clone was counted once. The V and J genes are TRBV6-5 and TRBJ1-6; no reliable D call. V was cut by 4 bases and J by 9 bases, with 7 bases left in between. CDR3 length: 12 residues. Germline loops: CDR1 MNHEY, CDR2 SVGAGI. In DNA form, the CDR3 reads TGTGCCAGCAGTTCCTCCCTTTCACCCCTCCACTTT. The encoded protein is CASSSSLSPLHF.

This clone occurred once. The gene calls are TRBV4-1 and TRBJ2-1, with TRBD1 as a possible D gene (6 bases). The V and J ends lost 1 base and 9 bases respectively, with 13 bases between them. The CDR3 contains 14 residues. Germline lookup yields CDR1 MGHRA and CDR2 YSYEKL. As DNA, the CDR3 is TGCGCCAGCAGCCAAGGACAGGACATTAGTGAGCAGTTCTTC. This translates into CASSQGQDISEQFF.

V and J are TRBV4-2 and TRBJ1-5; 7 bases are shared with TRBD1. Trimming took 0 bases from V and 6 from J; bases not matched to a gene: 8. Germline V CDR1 and CDR2: LGHNA, YNFKEQ. This CDR3 region has 16 residues. The CDR3 DNA sequence: TGTGCCAGCAGCCAAGATTCAGGGGGTGAGGGTCAGCCCCAGCATTTT. This codes for CASSQDSGGEGQPQHF.

This clone appeared a single time. The rearrangement links TRBV29-1 to TRBJ2-2; no definite D call. The CDR3 is made up of 15 amino acids. CDR1 and CDR2 (germline): SQVTM, ANQGSEA. Trimming cost V 4 bases and J 4 bases, with 16 bases left between them. CDR3 coding DNA: TGCAGCGTTGCTTTTCCCGGGTCCTCCACCGGGGAGCTGTTTTTT. It translates to CSVAFPGSSTGELFF.

This clone was seen once. The chain carries TRBV6-2 or TRBV6-3 and TRBJ2-7, with 7 bases matching TRBD2. With V trimmed by 4 bases and J by 7 bases, 10 bases remained unmatched. Germline CDR1 reads MNHEY; CDR2 reads SVGEGT. There are 14 residues in the CDR3. CDR3 in amino acids: CASSFGSAGAEQYF. CDR3 DNA: TGTGCCAGCAGTTTCGGAAGTGCGGGAGCGGAGCAGTACTTC.

This rearrangement joins TRBV19 to TRBJ1-5, with 8 positions matching TRBD1. Germline V gene lookup returns CDR1 LNHDA and CDR2 SQIVND (reference sequence). Trimming at V came to 0 bases and at J to 12 bases, leaving 4 bases not matched to a gene. The CDR3 spans 13 residues. The DNA of the CDR3 is TGTGCCAGTAGTATAGACAGGGGGCGAGTCCAGCATTTT. Translation: CASSIDRGRVQHF. The whole variable domain, remainder taken from reference TRBV19 and TRBJ1-5, is DGGITQSPKYLFRKEGQNVTLSCEQNLNHDAMYWYRQDPGQGLRLIYYSQIVNDFQKGDIAEGYSVSREKKESFPLTVTSAQKNPTAFYLCASSIDRGRVQHFGDGTRLSIL.

The chain uses TRBV18 and TRBJ2-7, with 7 bases that match TRBD1. The CDR3 contains 14 residues. V gave up 4 bases and J gave up 1 base; unmatched junction bases: 4. Germline V gives CDR1 KGHSH, CDR2 LQKENI. CDR3 sequence (DNA): TGTGCCAGCTCACTCCGGGACAGATCCTACGAGCAGTACTTC. Its protein is CASSLRDRSYEQYF. Using reference TRBV18 and TRBJ2-7 for the parts outside the CDR3, the full variable domain is NAGVMQNPRHLVRRRGQEARLRCSPMKGHSHVYWYRQLPEEGLKFMVYLQKENIIDESGMPKERFSAEFPKEGPSILRIQQVVRGDSAAYFCASSLRDRSYEQYFGPGTRLTVT.

This chain links TRBV7-9 with TRBJ1-3; 8 bases map to TRBD1. The CDR3 extends over 17 amino acids. The germline V gene has CDR1 SEHNR and CDR2 FQNEAQ (reference sequence). V gave up 4 bases and J gave up 2 bases; unmatched junction bases: 10. The CDR3 sequence is CASSSTGAGLTGNTIYF. The CDR3 region has the DNA TGTGCCAGCAGCTCGACAGGGGCGGGTTTGACTGGAAACACCATATATTTT.

The rearrangement joins TRBV4-1 to TRBJ2-3; D might be TRBD2 (6 bases). Between the trimmed V and J ends, which lost 1 base and 2 bases, there was a span of 13 bases. Per the germline V gene, CDR1 is MGHRA and CDR2 is YSYEKL. The CDR3 contains 16 residues. CDR3 amino acids: CASSQVPSESTDTQYF. In DNA, the CDR3 is TGCGCCAGCAGCCAAGTTCCTAGCGAGTCCACAGATACGCAGTATTTT.

The chain couples TRBV20-1 to TRBJ2-1; a weak D match, TRBD2 (6 bases). This CDR3 comprises 16 residues. Germline-derived CDR1 and CDR2 are DFQATT and SNEGSKA (reference sequence). V lost 3 bases and J lost 0, with 15 bases in between. CDR3 coding DNA: TGCAGTGCTAGTTCGTCGGGAGAGAGCTCCTACAATGAGCAGTTCTTC. Translated: CSASSSGESSYNEQFF.

The rearrangement links TRBV21-1 to TRBJ2-2; the table's D call, TRBD2, has no DNA check behind it. TRBV21-1 is labeled a pseudogene. The CDR3 contains 17 residues. CDR3 sequence reads: CASSKTAPRENTGELFF. The CDR3 DNA reads TGTGCCAGCAGCAAAACCGCCCCGCGGGAGAACACCGGGGAGCTGTTTTTT.

This clone was counted a single time. The chain has TRBV29-1 and TRBJ1-1; maybe TRBD1 (6 bases). This CDR3 region has 13 residues. CDR1 is SQVTM, CDR2 ANQGSEA, per germline. V dropped 1 base and J dropped 1 base, with 7 bases sitting between them. The CDR3 DNA sequence: TGCAGCGTTGAAGGACAGGCGAACACTGAAGCTTTCTTT. This gives the protein CSVEGQANTEAFF.